Listed below are T cell receptor beta chains from one sample, sequenced in a study of CD4+ T cells in melanoma. TCRdb keeps only in-frame clones here, not all; method: immunoSEQ multiplex PCR. The sample lists more than 13,000 clones, approximately 80% occurring once. The sample taken for sequencing was cells from a culture (not recorded whether cultured in vitro). These receptors were taken from a human donor with melanoma. Both conserved end residues are part of each CDR3. Fields, in order: V gene, J gene, clone size, CDR3 length, D gene, CDR3 protein, CDR3 DNA. The D gene is left open where the match is weak. Clone size is stated in some rows and not others, as once, few, many or a class when expanded.

>TRBV5-1|TRBJ1-5|.|16|.
CASSLVGPPRRQPQHF
TGCGCCAGCAGCTTGGTAGGACCCCCACGTCGTCAGCCCCAGCATTTT
>TRBV11-2|TRBJ2-2|once|15|TRBD2
CASSLAGGLSGELFF
TGTGCCAGCAGCTTAGCGGGGGGGCTATCCGGGGAGCTGTTTTTT
>TRBV2|TRBJ2-7|.|15|.
CASSVRAGDSYEQYF
TGTGCCAGCAGTGTGAGAGCAGGGGACTCCTACGAGCAGTACTTC
>TRBV5-5|TRBJ2-2|.|14|.
CASRSLQGSGELFF
TGTGCCAGCAGGTCACTCCAGGGGTCCGGGGAGCTGTTTTTT
>TRBV6-5|TRBJ2-7|few|14|.
CASSPDRTRYEQYF
TGTGCCAGCAGTCCCGACAGGACGAGATACGAGCAGTACTTC
>TRBV6-5|TRBJ2-7|.|13|.
CASSYGWVGEQYF
TGTGCCAGCAGTTACGGGTGGGTGGGTGAGCAGTACTTC
>TRBV12-5|TRBJ1-1|.|13|.
CASGLRSETEAFF
TGTGCTAGTGGTTTGCGTTCCGAGACGGAAGCTTTCTTT
>TRBV6-5|TRBJ1-3|.|11|.
CASSYRNTIYF
TGTGCCAGCAGTTACCGGAACACCATATATTTT
>TRBV6-5|TRBJ1-1|.|13|.
CASSYGRLAEAFF
TGTGCCAGCAGTTACGGTAGGTTGGCTGAAGCTTTCTTT
>TRBV15|TRBJ2-6|.|15|.
CATSSRRSGANVLTF
TGTGCCACCAGCAGTCGCAGGTCTGGGGCCAACGTCCTGACTTTC
>TRBV18|TRBJ2-2|medium-sized|16|TRBD1
CASSPAGQGSTGELFF
TGTGCCAGCTCACCAGCGGGACAGGGCTCCACCGGGGAGCTGTTTTTT
>TRBV19|TRBJ1-1|.|15|TRBD1
CASRAGRGLSPEAFF
TGTGCCAGCAGAGCGGGCAGGGGGTTGTCTCCTGAAGCTTTCTTT
>TRBV7-3|TRBJ1-1|.|13|.
CASSLILFSEAFF
TGTGCCAGCAGCTTAATTCTCTTTTCTGAAGCTTTCTTT
>TRBV5-1|TRBJ2-7|.|14|.
CASSSRDFSYEQYF
TGCGCCAGCAGCTCCCGGGACTTCTCCTACGAGCAGTACTTC
>TRBV5-1|TRBJ1-1|.|13|.
CASSLGGGAEAFF
TGCGCCAGCAGCTTGGGGGGGGGAGCAGAAGCTTTCTTT
>TRBV19|TRBJ1-5|few|13|.
CASSIEGGQPQHF
TGTGCCAGTAGTATCGAGGGGGGTCAGCCCCAGCATTTT
>TRBV30|TRBJ2-7|.|11|.
CAWSVRYEQYF
TGTGCCTGGAGTGTACGGTACGAGCAGTACTTC
>TRBV2|TRBJ1-4|.|12|.
CAGRGSREKLFF
TGTGCCGGAAGGGGATCTAGGGAAAAACTGTTTTTT
>TRBV5-4|TRBJ1-2|.|15|TRBD1
CASSAGQGTVYGYTF
TGTGCCAGCAGCGCCGGACAGGGTACAGTATATGGCTACACCTTC
>TRBV6-1|TRBJ2-1|.|15|TRBD2
CASSRLAGVYNEQFF
TGTGCCAGCAGCCGACTAGCGGGGGTTTACAATGAGCAGTTCTTC
>TRBV5-1|TRBJ2-3|once|16|TRBD2
CASSLWGASGVDTQYF
TGCGCCAGCAGCTTGTGGGGGGCTAGCGGGGTAGATACGCAGTATTTT
>TRBV7-9|TRBJ1-4|.|14|TRBD1
CASSAGTAHEKLFF
TGTGCCAGCAGCGCCGGGACAGCCCATGAAAAACTGTTTTTT
>TRBV29-1|TRBJ2-3|.|14|TRBD1
CSVEVGQGADTQYF
TGCAGCGTTGAAGTGGGTCAGGGGGCAGATACGCAGTATTTT
>TRBV27|TRBJ1-2|.|15|.
CASSSNTGTHYGYTF
TGTGCCAGCAGTTCCAACACCGGGACACACTATGGCTACACCTTC
>TRBV27|TRBJ2-3|.|15|.
CASKRGSLSTDTQYF
TGTGCCAGCAAACGGGGGAGCCTCAGCACAGATACGCAGTATTTT
>TRBV9|TRBJ2-3|.|18|TRBD2
CASSPRGQRGGYTDTQYF
TGTGCCAGCAGCCCCCGCGGACAGCGGGGGGGATACACAGATACGCAGTATTTT
>TRBV7-2|TRBJ1-4|.|13|.
CASSGARLEKLFF
TGTGCCAGCTCTGGGGCACGTCTTGAAAAACTGTTTTTT
>TRBV5-1|TRBJ2-7|once|13|TRBD1
CASSWDSVDEQYF
TGCGCCAGCAGCTGGGACAGTGTTGACGAGCAGTACTTC
>TRBV2|TRBJ2-1|.|13|.
CASSGITGNEQFF
TGTGCCAGCAGTGGGATAACCGGGAATGAGCAGTTCTTC
>TRBV7-2|TRBJ2-2|.|15|.
CASSFQAQVTGELFF
TGTGCCAGCAGCTTCCAGGCTCAGGTTACCGGGGAGCTGTTTTTT
>TRBV6-1|TRBJ1-2|.|13|.
CASSEDGRYGYTF
TGTGCCAGCAGTGAAGACGGGCGATATGGCTACACCTTC
>TRBV9|TRBJ1-1|.|14|.
CASSVGHHNAEAFF
TGTGCCAGCAGCGTGGGACACCACAACGCTGAAGCTTTCTTT